This is a list of T cell receptor beta chains from one sample in a study of cytomegalovirus exposure and HLA in healthy donors. Generated by immunoSEQ multiplex PCR, the TCRdb table keeps only in-frame clones and is missing some. The table shows 150,000 or so clones, with 70% to 90% occurring only once. Sequenced sample: PBMCs. Every receptor here comes from a woman in her 30s in good health and CMV-seropositive. Both conserved end residues are part of each CDR3.

TRBV5-4,TRBJ2-1,CASSLDTGGPKNEQFF
TRBV2,TRBJ2-2,CASSGGTGALGELFF
TRBV6-6,TRBJ1-1,CASSLGQGENTEAFF
TRBV5-1,TRBJ1-5,CASSLDPTGNQPQHF
TRBV28,TRBJ1-6,CASSLGGGWNSPLHF
TRBV5-1,TRBJ1-5,CASSLGEGLFQPQHF
TRBV19,TRBJ2-7,CATASREGYEQYF
TRBV19,TRBJ1-2,CASSIGRASYGYTF
TRBV28,TRBJ1-1,CASRRQNTEAFF
TRBV28,TRBJ2-7,CASRTSGGTGYEQYF
TRBV28,TRBJ1-5,CASSPAGRQGAGQPQHF